The 26 T cell receptor beta chains reported below all come from one sample, sequenced in a study of early T cells in non-severe SARS-CoV-2 infection. TCRdb passed the 5' RACE reads through MiXCR, listing each CDR3 protein once. The data show tens of thousands of distinct CDR3 sequences, approximately 6% seen once. The sample consisted of whole blood. The receptor set was obtained from an adult who was a healthcare worker with PCR-confirmed SARS-CoV-2 infection or an uninfected control (not recorded which).

This clonotype was seen at least ten times. V gene TRBV15 combines with J gene TRBJ1-5, with D possibly TRBD1 on 5 matching bases. The germline gives CDR1 LNHNV, CDR2 YYDKDF (reference sequence). The CDR3 loop spans 15 amino acids. V was trimmed by 0 bases and J by 6 bases, leaving 12 bases between them. The CDR3 here is CATSRDLGVGQPQHF. CDR3 DNA sequence: TGTGCCACCAGCAGAGATCTGGGGGTAGGTCAGCCCCAGCATTTT.

This clonotype has at least ten counts. The CDR3 here is CSASTVVGTRSPLHF. CDR3 in DNA: TGCAGTGCTTCAACGGTGGTAGGGACGAGGTCACCCCTCCACTTT. The chain carries TRBV20-1 and TRBJ1-6, with a weak D call TRBD1 (5 bases). CDR1 DFQATT and CDR2 SNEGSKA come from the germline V gene (reference sequence). This CDR3 has 15 residues. V was clipped by 5 bases and J by 10 bases, with 21 bases between them.

Ten or more counts support this clonotype. The chain carries TRBV28 and TRBJ1-3; tentatively, D is TRBD1 (6 bases). The CDR3 extends over 17 amino acids. With 3 bases removed from V and 0 bases from J, the gap between germline ends came to 15 bases. CDR1 is MDHEN and CDR2 is SYDVKM in the germline V gene. DNA of the CDR3: TGTGCCAGCAGTTTCGCGGCAGGGGACCTCTCTGGAAACACCATATATTTT. It yields the protein CASSFAAGDLSGNTIYF.

This clonotype was detected many times. This rearrangement joins TRBV7-2 to TRBJ1-5; tentatively, D is TRBD1 (6 bases). V lost 1 base and J 2 bases, leaving 9 bases between the germline ends. There are 15 residues in the CDR3. Germline CDR1 SGHTA, CDR2 FQGNSA. CDR3 coding DNA: TGTGCCAGCAGCTTAGGGGGGCTACGCAATCAGCCCCAGCATTTT. It encodes CASSLGGLRNQPQHF.

The CDR3 loop is CASSFARSGSYEQYF. The DNA for the CDR3 is TGTGCCAGCAGTTTTGCGAGAAGCGGGAGCTACGAGCAGTACTTC. The chain uses TRBV7-9 and TRBJ2-7, with 8 positions matching TRBD2. Per the germline V gene, CDR1 is SEHNR and CDR2 is FQNEAQ (reference sequence). The CDR3 spans 15 residues. Trimming took 6 bases from V and 3 from J; bases not matched to a gene: 10.

The rearrangement joins TRBV5-1 to TRBJ1-4, with D maybe TRBD1 (5 bases). Trimming cost V 4 bases and J 5 bases, with 15 bases left between them. The CDR3 runs to 15 residues. Germline V CDR1 and CDR2: SGHRS, YFSETQ. The DNA for the CDR3 is TGCGCCAGCAGCCCAGACGGGAGGGGAAATGAAAAACTGTTTTTT. Its translation is CASSPDGRGNEKLFF.

The rearrangement links TRBV30 to TRBJ2-1; possible D gene TRBD1, 7 bases. V was pared by 5 bases and J by 4 bases, with 15 bases between. The CDR3 loop spans 14 amino acids. Germline V gene sequence: CDR1 GTSNPN, CDR2 SVGIG (reference sequence). The CDR3 protein is CAWSRGDIYNEQFF. In DNA form, the CDR3 reads TGTGCCTGGTCCAGGGGGGACATATACAATGAGCAGTTCTTC.

A word on this clonotype: A much larger clone sits a single nucleotide away, making a read error possible. CDR3 nucleotides: TGTGCCACCAGTCCGTTCGGTAGGGACACAGTTACGCAGTATTTT. Encoded protein: CATSPFGRDTVTQYF. J is TRBJ2-3 and V is TRBV24-1, with D maybe TRBD1 (6 bases). CDR3 length: 15 residues. CDR1 KGHDR and CDR2 SFDVKD come from the germline V gene.

This clonotype has a count of ten or more. The chain is built from TRBV7-8 and TRBJ1-5; D remains ambiguous. The CDR3 consists of 15 residues. The germline V gene encodes CDR1 SGHVS and CDR2 FQNEAQ. Between the trimmed V and J ends, which lost 1 base and 3 bases, there was a span of 10 bases. The CDR3, as DNA: TGTGCCAGCAGCTTAGATGGAGGGCACAATCAGCCCCAGCATTTT. Translating gives CASSLDGGHNQPQHF.

This clonotype was counted at least ten times. The rearrangement uses TRBV19 and TRBJ2-2, with D possibly being TRBD2 (6 bases). Trimming left V 9 bases short and J 6 bases short, with 17 bases between. The V gene's germline CDR1 is LNHDA and CDR2 SQIVND (reference sequence). The CDR3 has 14 amino acids. This chain's CDR3 is CASSGGIGPGELFF. CDR3 in DNA: TGTGCCAGCTCCGGCGGGATAGGGCCCGGGGAGCTGTTTTTT.

This clonotype was recorded many times. The chain employs TRBV6-5 and TRBJ1-3, with D tentatively TRBD1 (5 bases). V was trimmed by 1 base and J by 0 bases, leaving 7 bases between them. This CDR3 is 15 amino acids long. CDR1 and CDR2 from the germline V gene are MNHEY and SVGAGI. Here the CDR3 DNA reads TGTGCCAGCAGTTACTTTACAGGCTCTGGAAACACCATATATTTT. Encoded protein: CASSYFTGSGNTIYF.

This clonotype was seen many times. The chain carries TRBV18 and TRBJ2-5; TRBD2 is a possible D gene (5 bases). The V gene lost 5 bases and the J gene lost 7 bases, with 14 bases spanning the gap. CDR1 and CDR2 from the germline V gene are KGHSH and LQKENI. The CDR3 has 13 residues. The CDR3 DNA reads as TGTGCCAGCTCAATAGATGGGGAGTGGACCCAGTACTTC. Amino acid sequence: CASSIDGEWTQYF. Filled out from reference TRBV18 and TRBJ2-5, the complete variable domain reads NAGVMQNPRHLVRRRGQEARLRCSPMKGHSHVYWYRQLPEEGLKFMVYLQKENIIDESGMPKERFSAEFPKEGPSILRIQQVVRGDSAAYFCASSIDGEWTQYFGPGTRLLVL.

This clonotype was detected ten times or more. The chain combines TRBV5-1 with TRBJ2-5; D is tentatively TRBD1 or TRBD2 (5 bases each). The CDR3 extends over 13 amino acids. Looked up from germline, CDR1 is SGHRS and CDR2 is YFSETQ. V was clipped by 4 bases and J by 5 bases, with 12 bases between them. The CDR3 protein is CASSTGRTETQYF. The CDR3 nucleotides read TGCGCCAGCAGCACGGGACGTACGGAGACCCAGTACTTC.

This clonotype has at least ten counts. This chain connects TRBV10-3 to TRBJ2-7; weak D call: TRBD1 (6 bases). This CDR3 comprises 14 residues. Between the trimmed V and J ends, which lost 4 bases and 6 bases, there was a span of 16 bases. Germline lookup yields CDR1 ENHRY and CDR2 SYGVKD. The CDR3 region is CAISGTVSLPEQYF. The CDR3 DNA is TGTGCCATCAGTGGGACAGTTTCCCTACCCGAGCAGTACTTC.

The sample holds many counts of this clonotype. This chain links TRBV24-1 with TRBJ2-1, with 7 positions matching TRBD1. From germline, CDR1 is KGHDR and CDR2 SFDVKD. The CDR3 consists of 15 residues. The junction had 4 bases not matched to a gene; V was cut back by 4 bases and J by 2 bases. CDR3 sequence: CATSDSGTAYNEQFF. The DNA of the CDR3 is TGTGCCACCAGTGACTCCGGGACAGCCTACAATGAGCAGTTCTTC.

This clonotype has a count of ten or more. The V call is TRBV11-1, the J call TRBJ1-2; a possible D gene is TRBD1 (5 bases). Trimming shortened V by 5 bases and J by 4 bases, and 14 bases separated the two germline ends. Germline V gene data show CDR1 as SGHAT and CDR2 as FQDESV (reference sequence). The CDR3 is 14 amino acids. The CDR3 sequence is CASSPTAVFYGYTF. The CDR3 coding sequence is TGTGCCAGCAGCCCGACAGCCGTATTCTATGGCTACACCTTC.

There are many counts of this clonotype. The V call is TRBV12-3 or TRBV12-4, the J call TRBJ2-1; a possible D gene is TRBD2 (6 bases). The CDR3 length is 15 residues. V lost 5 bases and J lost 2, with 13 bases in between. The CDR3 DNA sequence: TGTGCCAGCAGTCTCCGGGACTTCCCCTACAATGAGCAGTTCTTC. It codes for CASSLRDFPYNEQFF.

V is TRBV6-4 and J is TRBJ2-1, with 8 positions matching TRBD2. Germline V gene data show CDR1 as MRHNA and CDR2 as SNTAGT. V dropped 5 bases and J dropped 7; count of bases not matched to a gene: 7. The CDR3 is 14 amino acids. The CDR3 region is CASSIGTSANEQFF. The CDR3 coding sequence is TGTGCCAGCAGTATAGGGACTAGTGCTAATGAGCAGTTCTTC.

This clonotype was counted many times. The chain uses TRBV6-5 and TRBJ2-1; 9 bases are a match to TRBD2. The trim removed 6 bases at V and 7 bases at J, leaving 13 bases unmatched. The CDR3 has 16 residues. The germline CDR1 and CDR2 sequences are MNHEY and SVGAGI. CDR3 in amino acids: CASRTLLAGSTNEQFF. The CDR3 DNA reads as TGTGCCAGCAGGACCCTACTAGCGGGTTCAACTAATGAGCAGTTCTTC.

This clonotype was seen ten or more times. J is TRBJ1-5 and V is TRBV18, with 7 bases fitting TRBD1. The CDR3 runs 13 residues. Germline V gene sequence: CDR1 KGHSH, CDR2 LQKENI. Losses at the gene ends were 6 bases for V and 11 bases for J; bases not matched to a gene: 10. The CDR3 loop reads CASSRQGGSAQHF. In DNA, the CDR3 is TGTGCCAGCTCCCGCCAGGGGGGATCAGCCCAGCATTTT.

This clonotype was recorded many times. The V and J genes are TRBV12-3 or TRBV12-4 and TRBJ1-4, with D perhaps TRBD1 (5 bases). The ends were cut back, 5 bases at V and 5 bases at J, with 18 bases in the middle. The CDR3 totals 16 residues. The CDR3 sequence: CASSAGLKLANEKLFF. The CDR3 nucleotides are TGTGCCAGCAGTGCGGGACTGAAGTTGGCAAATGAAAAACTGTTTTTT.

This clonotype was seen ten or more times. The rearrangement links TRBV11-2 to TRBJ1-5, with 8 positions matching TRBD1. The CDR3 runs 20 residues. Germline-derived CDR1 and CDR2 are SGHAT and FQNNGV. Trimming removed 2 bases from V and 0 bases from J; junction bases left unmatched: 15. The CDR3 loop reads CASSLPLTGGTGFSNQPQHF. CDR3 coding DNA: TGTGCCAGCAGCTTACCCCTTACAGGGGGTACCGGCTTTAGCAATCAGCCCCAGCATTTT.

In this sample, this clonotype turned up many times. J is TRBJ2-7 and V is TRBV30; D is perhaps TRBD1 (5 bases). V was cut by 1 base and J by 2 bases, with 9 bases left in between. Per the germline V gene, CDR1 is GTSNPN and CDR2 is SVGIG (reference sequence). This CDR3 spans 13 amino acids. The CDR3 is CAWSGGQTYEQYF. CDR3 in DNA: TGTGCCTGGAGTGGGGGCCAAACCTACGAGCAGTACTTC.

This clonotype qualifies as medium-sized. The chain joins TRBV5-1 to TRBJ2-5; D is uncertain. In germline, CDR1 is SGHRS, CDR2 YFSETQ. With 4 bases removed from V and 2 bases from J, the gap between germline ends came to 9 bases. The CDR3 sequence is 13 residues long. The CDR3 bases are TGCGCCAGCAGCGGCAGGCTACAAGAGACCCAGTACTTC. The encoded protein is CASSGRLQETQYF.

This clonotype was found many times. V and J are TRBV5-1 and TRBJ2-1; 10 bases align to TRBD2. J gave up 9 bases and V 0 bases, and 9 bases lay outside the gene matches. The CDR3 is 16 residues long. CDR1 and CDR2 from the germline V gene are SGHRS and YFSETQ. CDR3 nucleotide sequence: TGCGCCAGCAGCTTGGGGTCTAGCGGGAGAAACCCTGAGCAGTTCTTC. It translates to CASSLGSSGRNPEQFF.

This clonotype was observed at least ten times. The V gene is TRBV7-8, the J gene TRBJ2-3, with 11 nucleotides matching TRBD2. From germline, CDR1 is SGHVS and CDR2 FQNEAQ. Trimming cost V 1 base and J 2 bases; bases outside gene matches: 5. This CDR3 is 17 amino acids long. The CDR3 sequence is CASSLVRLAGYTDTQYF. The CDR3 DNA is TGTGCCAGCAGCTTAGTTCGACTAGCGGGGTACACAGATACGCAGTATTTT.